This T cell receptor beta chain came from a study of blood T cell repertoires in COVID-19. Study context: Samples taken during acute and convalescent COVID-19 were collected in the United States, Italy and Spain. Nucleic acid was either cDNA or gDNA, and it came from T cells, B-cell-depleted T cells, or PBMCs.

Germline CDR1 is SGHTA and CDR2 is FQGNSA. The CDR3 runs 17 residues. Losses at the gene ends were 7 bases for V and 0 bases for J; bases not matched to a gene: 12. One Seattle source followed patients from active infection through their disease course. In the original processing: Estimates of nucleated cell counts were drawn from the amplification of reference gene primers. Sequencing used immunoSEQ multiplex PCR; TCRdb keeps in-frame clones, though not all of them. V, J and clone size are taken as reported in that table, and D and trimming were inferred from the DNA itself. This table holds roughly 300,000 clones, 86% found once.

The clonotype was recovered from a woman aged 30 to 39 with COVID-19, enrolled during active disease. The rearrangement joins TRBV7-2 to TRBJ1-5; 7 bases map to TRBD1. The sequenced sample was peripheral blood. CDR3 sequence reads: CASIPSGGTDSNQPQHF. The DNA of the CDR3 is TGTGCCAGCATCCCTTCAGGCGGGACAGATAGCAATCAGCCCCAGCATTTT.